The sequence of this T cell receptor beta chain was determined in a study of blood T cell repertoires in COVID-19. Background on the study: Sources were T cells, B-cell-depleted T cells, or PBMCs; the material itself was cDNA or gDNA.

Per the study methods: Amplification of reference gene primers provided the estimated nucleated cell counts. The table came from immunoSEQ multiplex PCR; TCRdb's copy has only in-frame clones and leaves some out. V, J and clone size reflect that table, while D and trimming were determined from the DNA. The table lists 75,000 or so clones, over 75% of them singletons, with roughly 30% in the top ten. This sequence originates from a man in his fifties with acute or convalescent COVID-19. The sequenced sample was peripheral blood.

CDR3 in DNA: TGTGCCAGCAGTTCGGACTTCGCTTCACCCCTCCACTTT. It specifies CASSSDFASPLHF. V is TRBV6-5 and J is TRBJ1-6; D unclear. Germline V gene lookup returns CDR1 MNHEY and CDR2 SVGAGI. The CDR3 has 13 amino acids. V gave up 4 bases and J gave up 9 bases, with 10 bases separating them.